This T cell receptor (beta chain) was captured in a study of T-cell reconstitution after alpha-beta-depleted transplantation in children (dated by TCRdb to 2016 to 2017). Describing the broader study: Using TCR repertoire profiling, the study followed T-cell immune reconstitution in a quantitative way in children after TCRalphabeta/CD19-depleted allogeneic hematopoietic cell transplantation.

The receptor library was made with PCR. The instrument given in TCRdb is Illumina HiSeq 2500. TCR library preparation used molecular barcoding, with unique molecular identifiers applied to normalize quantification of the TCRbeta repertoire. Starting from the raw public reads, TCRdb applied fastp trimming at Q25, assembled clones with MiXCR and retained in-frame beta chains. For every CDR3 protein sequence, its rows merge into one entry that carries the most common genes and DNA. The sample table holds about 98,000 distinct CDR3 sequences, of which 20% to 30% were seen once. The ten most abundant clones make up about 21% of the sample. The treatment or condition label corresponds to: allogeneic hematopoietic cell transplantation with graft depleted of TCRalphabeta T cells and CD19 B cells. The children who served as transplant recipients had been given grafts of TCRalphabeta/CD19-depleted allogeneic hematopoietic cells.

There are a few counts of this clonotype. Its antigen is not yet known. No base quality information exists; no much larger clone differs at one position. General study outcomes and caveats: The apparently early alphabetaT-cell count recovery about two months after transplant was reportedly dependent on only several hundred rapidly expanded clones derived from non-depleted graft cells. Hyperexpanded clone frequencies declined over subsequent months; after one year, T-cell counts and TCRbeta diversity were mostly attributed to newly produced T cells. In some patients, high TCRbeta diversity at day 60 was attributed to recipient T cells and intrathymic progenitors that had survived conditioning.

CDR1 and CDR2, per the germline V gene, are SGHDT and YYEEEE. Taken from cysteine to phenylalanine, the CDR3 has 15 residues. Just the 45-base CDR3 DNA is kept, in frame starting at base 1. The trim is 2 bases for V and 3 bases for J, with a gap of 15 bases between the germline ends. The TCR sequence derives from a boy under 10 years old with acute lymphoblastic leukemia, due to receive a stem cell transplant. The sample was PBMCs, taken before TCRalphabeta/CD19-depleted stem cell transplant. This chain joins TRBV5-6 to TRBJ2-7; no D gene call is confident. Read as DNA, the sequence is TGTGCCAGCAGCTTACTGGCCCCCGGAGACTACGAGCAGTACTTC. Translation gives CASSLLAPGDYEQYF.